The text below deals with one T cell receptor (beta chain). Its antigen is still unknown. This sample was taken from a study of T cell responses to AZD1222 COVID-19 vaccine. Study-wide findings and caveats: Regions left unmutated in variants are reportedly the target of nearly half of spike-specific TCRs. No day 14 peak samples; only post-peak repertoires were characterized.

Produced via immunoSEQ multiplex PCR; TCRdb's table is partial and in-frame only. Among tens of thousands of clones listed, less than 95% were seen once. Timing groups of about 4 and about 12 weeks for second doses were pooled. This CDR3 is 12 amino acids long. The V end was cut by 6 bases, the J end by 1 base, with 6 bases between. The sequence was obtained from an adult who received the AZD1222 COVID-19 vaccine. The J gene is TRBJ1-1, the V gene TRBV12-3 or TRBV12-4; no clear D. The source was peripheral blood, collected 28 days after the second AZD1222 dose. CDR3 sequence: CASSRRNTEAFF. The CDR3 DNA reads as TGTGCCAGCAGCCGCAGGAACACTGAAGCTTTCTTT.